One and the same sample provided the 12 T cell receptor beta chains below, sequenced in a study of blood T cell repertoires in COVID-19. Some clones are missing from TCRdb's copy, which holds only in-frame ones; the method was immunoSEQ multiplex PCR. The data contain 140,000 or so clones, roughly 80% of them seen just once; the ten biggest clones take up approximately 4.6%. Source material: peripheral blood. The source is a human donor in a cohort sampled during active COVID-19.

The rearrangement uses TRBV11-1 and TRBJ2-7; D unresolved. The CDR3 is made up of 16 amino acids. CDR1 and CDR2 (germline): SGHAT, FQDESV (reference sequence). Deletions cut 0 bases from V and 1 base from J, with 13 bases between. CDR3 loop: CASSLAVGLSSYEQYF. CDR3 DNA sequence: TGTGCCAGCAGCTTAGCGGTGGGCCTTTCATCCTACGAGCAGTACTTC.

The chain employs TRBV9 and TRBJ2-7; 7 bases map to TRBD2. From germline, CDR1 is SGDLS and CDR2 YYNGEE. J was trimmed by 6 bases and V by 3 bases; bases with no gene match: 6. The CDR3 is 13 amino acids. CDR3 residues: CASSEGGGGEQYF. CDR3 DNA: TGTGCCAGCAGCGAGGGCGGGGGAGGCGAGCAGTACTTC.

The CDR3 DNA reads as TGTGCCAGTAGTATTTACTTTCCTGTGGGAACTAGCGGGGATGTGAGGAATGAGCAGTTCTTC. Protein sequence: CASSIYFPVGTSGDVRNEQFF. The chain recombines TRBV19 with TRBJ2-1; 10 positions agree with TRBD2. The V and J ends lost 3 bases and 7 bases, in that order; junction bases with no gene match: 24. CDR1 and CDR2 (germline): LNHDA, SQIVND (reference sequence). This CDR3 has 21 residues.

This chain links TRBV5-1 with TRBJ2-7; 8 positions agree with TRBD2. The CDR3 totals 16 residues. Germline CDR1 SGHRS, CDR2 YFSETQ. V dropped 1 base and J dropped 0; count of bases not matched to a gene: 6. The CDR3 nucleotides read TGCGCCAGCAGCTTGTATAGCGGGGCCCGCTCCTACGAGCAGTACTTC. Its protein product is CASSLYSGARSYEQYF.

This clone was recorded only once. This chain uses TRBV19 with TRBJ1-2, with 9 bases that match TRBD1. J lost 6 bases, V lost 7 bases, and 15 bases had no gene match. Per the germline V gene, CDR1 is LNHDA and CDR2 is SQIVND (reference sequence). The CDR3 is made up of 16 amino acids. CDR3 in DNA: TGTGCCAGTACTACTAGGGGCGGGGACAGGGACAATGGCTACACCTTC. It yields the protein CASTTRGGDRDNGYTF.

The chain uses TRBV27 and TRBJ1-4; 7 bases agree with TRBD1. The J segment lost 0 bases and the V segment lost 6 bases, leaving 10 bases of the junction unmatched. CDR3 length: 17 amino acids. The V gene's germline CDR1 is MNHEY and CDR2 SMNVEV (reference sequence). Here the CDR3 reads CASRKRTGAATNEKLFF. CDR3 sequence (DNA): TGTGCCAGCAGAAAACGCACAGGGGCAGCAACTAATGAAAAACTGTTTTTT.

This CDR3 reads CASSLDLPRAGGLDEQYF. The CDR3 DNA reads TGTGCCAGCAGCTTAGATCTCCCAAGAGCGGGGGGGCTGGACGAGCAGTACTTC. This chain connects TRBV11-2 to TRBJ2-7; 10 bases align to TRBD2. The CDR3 is 18 residues long. CDR1 SGHAT and CDR2 FQNNGV come from the germline V gene. After removal of 0 bases from V and 5 bases from J, the junction contained 13 bases not matched to a gene. Together with reference TRBV11-2 and TRBJ2-7, the CDR3 gives the full variable domain: EAGVAQSPRYKIIEKRQSVAFWCNPISGHATLYWYQQILGQGPKLLIQFQNNGVVDDSQLPKDRFSAERLKGVDSTLKIQPAKLEDSAVYLCASSLDLPRAGGLDEQYFGPGTRLTVT.

V is TRBV2 and J is TRBJ1-5; 7 nucleotides agree with TRBD1. The CDR3 sequence is 14 residues long. The germline gives CDR1 SNHLY, CDR2 FYNNEI. V shed 3 bases, J shed 1 base, and the junction held 0 bases outside the gene matches. CDR3 nucleotide sequence: TGTGCCAGCAGTGAGGGACAGAGCAATCAGCCCCAGCATTTT. Its protein is CASSEGQSNQPQHF. Filled out from reference TRBV2 and TRBJ1-5, the complete variable domain reads EPEVTQTPSHQVTQMGQEVILRCVPISNHLYFYWYRQILGQKVEFLVSFYNNEISEKSEIFDDQFSVERPDGSNFTLKIRSTKLEDSAMYFCASSEGQSNQPQHFGDGTRLSIL.

The genes are TRBV3-1 (or the pseudogene TRBV3-2) and TRBJ2-1, with 12 bases aligning to TRBD2. J gave up 4 bases and V 4 bases, and 2 bases lay outside the gene matches. The germline gives CDR1 LGHDT, CDR2 YNNKEL (reference sequence). CDR3 length: 15 amino acids. In DNA, the CDR3 is TGTGCCAGCAGCCTAGGGACTAGCGGGTACAATGAGCAGTTCTTC. Translation: CASSLGTSGYNEQFF.

The CDR3 here is CASSYGSLYEQYV. CDR3 nucleotide sequence: TGTGCCAGCAGTTACGGGAGCCTCTACGAGCAGTACGTC. The rearrangement links TRBV6-2 or TRBV6-3 to TRBJ2-7; D is possibly TRBD2 (5 bases). The germline V gene has CDR1 MNHEY and CDR2 SVGEGT. V was clipped by 2 bases and J by 3 bases, with 8 bases between them. The CDR3 totals 13 residues.

The V call is TRBV19, the J call TRBJ2-5, with 11 bases aligning to TRBD1. Per the germline V gene, CDR1 is LNHDA and CDR2 is SQIVND (reference sequence). This CDR3 is built from 16 residues. V was clipped by 3 bases and J by 4 bases; unmatched bases: 7. CDR3 sequence: CASSIGSGTGGETQYF. The CDR3, as DNA: TGTGCCAGTAGTATTGGCTCGGGGACAGGGGGAGAGACCCAGTACTTC.

The chain uses TRBV27 and TRBJ2-1; 8 nucleotides align to TRBD2. This CDR3 is built from 17 residues. Germline V gene lookup returns CDR1 MNHEY and CDR2 SMNVEV (reference sequence). J was trimmed by 3 bases and V by 7 bases; bases with no gene match: 14. This chain's CDR3 is CASTPQAAGGFYNEQFF. The CDR3 DNA follows: TGTGCCAGCACCCCTCAGGCCGCGGGAGGATTCTACAATGAGCAGTTCTTC.